The 11 T cell receptor beta chains below come from one sample, sequenced in a study of T cell changes during pregnancy in multiple sclerosis. Profiling relied on immunoSEQ multiplex PCR, and the TCRdb table lists in-frame clones only, not all of them. In the table there are tens of thousands of clones, 90% of which are singletons. Sequences were derived from peripheral blood, sampled in the first trimester of pregnancy. These receptors were collected from a female donor in good health, enrolled as a control in a pregnancy study.

J is TRBJ1-4 and V is TRBV2; unclear D gene. Trimming stripped 8 bases from V and 4 bases from J, with 20 bases between. Germline CDR1 SNHLY, CDR2 FYNNEI. The CDR3 has 16 amino acids. The CDR3 nucleotides read TGTGCCAGCCATAAAGAGGGCGGTGGACTTAATGAAAAACTGTTTTTT. Protein: CASHKEGGGLNEKLFF.

The rearrangement links TRBV7-9 to TRBJ1-6; perhaps TRBD1 as D (6 bases). The CDR3 totals 14 residues. The V end was cut by 4 bases, the J end by 9 bases, with 13 bases between. The germline V gene has CDR1 SEHNR and CDR2 FQNEAQ (reference sequence). The CDR3 loop reads CASSSGHFTSPLHF. CDR3 sequence (DNA): TGTGCCAGCAGCTCGGGACATTTTACTTCACCCCTCCACTTT.

The chain recombines TRBV27 with TRBJ2-7; TRBD2 is a possible D gene (6 bases). Germline assignment: CDR1 MNHEY and CDR2 SMNVEV (reference sequence). The V end lost 5 bases, the J end lost 6 bases, and 14 bases lay between the germline ends. The CDR3 runs to 13 residues. CDR3: CASSVGGLVEQYF. The CDR3 DNA follows: TGTGCCAGCAGTGTGGGGGGTCTCGTCGAGCAGTACTTC.

This rearrangement joins TRBV6-6 to TRBJ2-3; 10 positions agree with TRBD2. V dropped 8 bases and J dropped 1; count of bases not matched to a gene: 3. Germline-derived CDR1 and CDR2 are MNHNY and SVGAGI (reference sequence). The CDR3 is made up of 14 amino acids. DNA of the CDR3: TGTGCCAGCGGAACTAGCGGGGGCACAGATACGCAGTATTTT. Encoded protein: CASGTSGGTDTQYF.

The chain uses TRBV19 and TRBJ2-1; D not certain. Germline CDR1 is LNHDA and CDR2 is SQIVND (reference sequence). The CDR3 consists of 13 residues. V was shortened by 3 bases and J by 9 bases, with 12 bases between the two germline ends. The DNA for the CDR3 is TGTGCCAGTAGTATTAAGCGAGCCGGTGAGCAGTTCTTC. Amino acids: CASSIKRAGEQFF.

CDR3 nucleotide sequence: TGTGCCAGCAGCCCCGGGGGGGGAAACATTCAGTACTTC. Residues: CASSPGGGNIQYF. V and J are TRBV5-4 and TRBJ2-4; 8 bases are shared with TRBD2. The V and J ends lost 4 bases and 6 bases, in that order; junction bases with no gene match: 3. The CDR3 is 13 amino acids. Germline-derived CDR1 and CDR2 are SGHNT and YYREEE (reference sequence). Full variable domain (rest looked up from reference TRBV5-4 and TRBJ2-4): ETGVTQSPTHLIKTRGQQVTLRCSSQSGHNTVSWYQQALGQGPQFIFQYYREEENGRGNFPPRFSGLQFPNYSSELNVNALELDDSALYLCASSPGGGNIQYFGAGTRLSVL.

The chain recombines TRBV4-1 with TRBJ1-5; D gene uncertain. The CDR3 totals 15 residues. Germline values: CDR1 MGHRA, CDR2 YSYEKL. Trimming took 1 base from V and 1 from J, leaving 8 bases between them. CDR3 sequence reads: CASSQVQSSNQPQHF. The CDR3 DNA reads TGCGCCAGCAGCCAAGTACAGTCAAGCAATCAGCCCCAGCATTTT.

This chain uses TRBV2 with TRBJ1-5, with D possibly being TRBD1 (6 bases). With 3 bases removed from V and 3 bases from J, the gap between germline ends came to 12 bases. This CDR3 spans 15 amino acids. Germline CDR1 and CDR2: SNHLY and FYNNEI. CDR3 residues: CASSDAGALNQPQHF. The CDR3 DNA sequence: TGTGCCAGCAGTGACGCAGGGGCTCTCAATCAGCCCCAGCATTTT. Using reference TRBV2 and TRBJ1-5 for the parts outside the CDR3, the full variable domain is EPEVTQTPSHQVTQMGQEVILRCVPISNHLYFYWYRQILGQKVEFLVSFYNNEISEKSEIFDDQFSVERPDGSNFTLKIRSTKLEDSAMYFCASSDAGALNQPQHFGDGTRLSIL.

This sequence joins TRBV7-2 and TRBJ2-3; 12 bases line up with TRBD2. Per germline, CDR1 SGHTA and CDR2 FQGNSA. With V trimmed by 3 bases and J by 5 bases, 12 bases remained unmatched. CDR3 length: 18 residues. Written as DNA, the CDR3 is TGTGCCAGCAGCTTCGGACTAGCGGGACCTTCCTCCAGAGATACGCAGTATTTT. It encodes CASSFGLAGPSSRDTQYF.

This chain connects TRBV19 to TRBJ1-5, with unresolved D. The ends were cut back, 5 bases at V and 7 bases at J, with 21 bases in the middle. Germline lookup yields CDR1 LNHDA and CDR2 SQIVND (reference sequence). The CDR3 contains 16 residues. For the CDR3, the DNA is TGTGCCAGTAGTTCCCGCCTCGGGCTGCGAGGGCAGCCCCAGCATTTT. This encodes CASSSRLGLRGQPQHF.

The chain is built from TRBV10-1 and TRBJ2-2; D gene uncertain. Germline V gives CDR1 WNHNN, CDR2 SYGVQD (reference sequence). The CDR3 has 12 amino acids. V lost 6 bases and J 6 bases, leaving 8 bases between the germline ends. The CDR3 sequence is CASRGVAGELFF. The DNA of the CDR3 is TGCGCCAGCAGAGGAGTGGCCGGGGAGCTGTTTTTT.